These T cell receptor beta chains were read from a single sample in a study of T cells and copy number aberrations in small-cell lung cancer. Assay used: immunoSEQ multiplex PCR; TCRdb lists only in-frame clones, some missing. The table lists about 2,600 clones, 82% of them singletons. Sequenced sample: normal tissue next to the tumor. The origin of the receptors is a man between 65 and 80 years old with small cell lung cancer. Both conserved end residues are part of each CDR3. The order of the fields is J gene, D gene, clone size, V gene, CDR3 protein, CDR3 DNA. The D gene is left open where the match is weak. Clone size, where shown, is once, few, many, or a class for clones that have expanded.

TRBJ1-4	-	-	TRBV6-5	CASSYEPISREKLFF	TGTGCCAGCAGTTACGAGCCTATCAGTCGGGAAAAACTGTTTTTT
TRBJ1-5	-	-	TRBV15	CATSRDKGMKGQPQHF	TGTGCCACCAGCAGAGATAAAGGGATGAAGGGCCAGCCCCAGCATTTT
TRBJ2-7	TRBD1	-	TRBV19	CASSIGTGAVGEQYF	TGTGCCAGTAGTATCGGGACAGGGGCGGTGGGCGAGCAGTACTTC
TRBJ2-1	-	-	TRBV7-3	CASSLIGGGVDEQFF	TGTGCCAGCAGCTTAATAGGGGGCGGGGTCGATGAGCAGTTCTTC
TRBJ1-3	-	-	TRBV7-9	CASSLGGGISGNTIYF	TGTGCCAGCAGCTTAGGTGGCGGAATTTCTGGAAACACCATATATTTT
TRBJ2-7	-	-	TRBV6-7	CASSYSIAIREYEQYF	TGTGCCAGCAGTTACTCGATAGCGATCAGGGAATACGAGCAGTACTTC
TRBJ2-1	-	-	TRBV5-4	CASSSAATYNEQFF	TGTGCCAGCAGCTCAGCGGCAACCTACAATGAGCAGTTCTTC
TRBJ2-3	-	-	TRBV2	CARRPQVGTDTQYF	TGTGCCAGACGGCCTCAGGTGGGCACAGATACGCAGTATTTT
TRBJ1-5	TRBD1	-	TRBV19	CASSGRTGRTNQPQHF	TGTGCCAGTAGTGGCCGGACAGGGAGAACCAATCAGCCCCAGCATTTT
TRBJ2-1	TRBD2	-	TRBV7-9	CASSLPLTSGKINEQFF	TGTGCCAGCAGCTTACCACTTACTAGCGGGAAAATCAATGAGCAGTTCTTC
TRBJ1-3	-	-	TRBV10-3	CAISVILEGNTIYF	TGTGCCATCAGTGTAATCCTAGAGGGAAACACCATATATTTT
TRBJ2-7	-	-	TRBV5-6	CASSPEAGVYEQYF	TGTGCCAGCAGCCCGGAGGCCGGGGTCTACGAGCAGTACTTC
TRBJ1-2	TRBD1	-	TRBV5-5	CASSPGQNYGYTF	TGTGCCAGCAGCCCGGGACAGAACTATGGCTACACCTTC
TRBJ2-1	-	-	TRBV23-1	CASSHDSFECSYNEQFF	TGCGCCAGCAGTCACGACAGTTTTGAGTGCTCCTACAATGAGCAGTTCTTC
TRBJ1-4	-	-	TRBV28	CASSILPGTQYEKLFF	TGTGCCAGCAGTATACTTCCCGGGACACAATATGAAAAACTGTTTTTT
TRBJ2-7	TRBD2	-	TRBV15	CATSSFGAGEVNEQYF	TGTGCCACCAGCAGTTTTGGGGCGGGAGAGGTGAACGAGCAGTACTTC
TRBJ2-3	-	-	TRBV7-9	CASSLASMGTDTQYF	TGTGCCAGCAGCTTAGCGAGTATGGGCACAGATACGCAGTATTTT
TRBJ1-1	-	-	TRBV29-1	CSVVRDLNTEAFF	TGCAGCGTTGTGCGGGATTTGAACACTGAAGCTTTCTTT
TRBJ2-3	TRBD1	few	TRBV7-7	CASSSGTALGTQYF	TGTGCTAGCAGCTCCGGGACAGCGTTGGGTACGCAGTATTTT
TRBJ1-1	TRBD1	-	TRBV14	CASSRTGQGKTEAFF	TGTGCCAGCAGCCGCACGGGACAGGGGAAAACTGAAGCTTTCTTT
TRBJ1-6	-	-	TRBV19	CASSTQDSSSYNSPLHF	TGTGCCAGTAGCACCCAGGACAGTAGCTCCTATAATTCACCCCTCCACTTT
TRBJ2-1	-	-	TRBV2	CASSEARHIEQFF	TGTGCCAGCAGTGAAGCGCGACACATAGAGCAATTCTTC
TRBJ2-4	-	-	TRBV25-1	CASSDVGEAIAKNIQYF	TGTGCCAGCAGTGATGTTGGCGAAGCTATAGCCAAAAACATTCAGTACTTC
TRBJ1-3	-	-	TRBV6-5	CASSYLGQSGDTIYF	TGTGCCAGCAGTTACCTGGGGCAGTCCGGGGACACCATATATTTT
TRBJ1-2	-	-	TRBV6-5	CASSYGGGSYGYTF	TGTGCCAGCAGTTACGGAGGGGGTAGCTATGGCTACACCTTC
TRBJ2-1	-	-	TRBV6-5	CASSQGWVGENEQFF	TGTGCCAGCAGCCAGGGCTGGGTAGGTGAAAATGAGCAGTTCTTC
TRBJ2-3	-	once	TRBV29-1	CSVRQWARTDTQYF	TGCAGCGTCCGACAGTGGGCCCGCACAGATACGCAGTATTTT
TRBJ1-1	-	-	TRBV18	CASSPLGAGTTMNTEAFF	TGTGCCAGCTCGCCCTTGGGGGCAGGGACCACTATGAACACTGAAGCTTTCTTT
TRBJ1-5	-	-	TRBV6-1	CASTTVPGEPQHF	TGTGCCAGCACCACAGTCCCGGGGGAGCCCCAGCATTTT
TRBJ2-5	-	-	TRBV9	CASSVRSWTARRETQYF	TGTGCCAGCAGCGTAAGGTCTTGGACAGCCAGGAGGGAGACCCAGTACTTC
TRBJ2-2	TRBD2	-	TRBV11-2	CASSFSSGAPGELFF	TGTGCCAGCAGCTTTTCGAGCGGGGCCCCCGGGGAGCTGTTTTTT
TRBJ1-1	-	-	TRBV4-1	CASSQFRVPSSNTEAFF	TGCGCCAGCAGCCAATTCCGGGTTCCAAGTTCGAACACTGAAGCTTTCTTT
TRBJ2-1	TRBD2	-	TRBV4-1	CASSQVQRGNNEQFF	TGCGCCAGCAGCCAAGTACAGCGGGGGAACAATGAGCAGTTCTTC
TRBJ1-4	TRBD1	-	TRBV10-3	CATKRETGAEKLFF	TGTGCCACCAAGCGGGAGACAGGGGCCGAAAAACTGTTTTTT
TRBJ2-4	-	-	TRBV6-5	CASSYSRTRGNIQYF	TGTGCCAGCAGTTACTCTAGGACACGTGGAAACATTCAGTACTTC
TRBJ1-1	-	-	TRBV6-1	CASSEIGRNTEAFF	TGTGCCAGCAGTGAAATTGGCAGGAACACTGAAGCTTTCTTT
TRBJ2-1	-	-	TRBV29-1	CSRRQEVYNEQFF	TGCAGCAGACGACAGGAGGTTTACAATGAGCAGTTCTTC
TRBJ1-1	TRBD1	-	TRBV5-6	CASSPQGALSVDTEAFF	TGTGCCAGCAGCCCGCAGGGGGCGCTTAGTGTGGACACTGAAGCTTTCTTT
TRBJ2-7	TRBD1	few	TRBV29-1	CSVSGTGGFYEQYF	TGCAGCGTCTCTGGGACAGGGGGCTTTTACGAGCAGTACTTC
TRBJ2-3	-	few	TRBV19	CASSTGLFTDTQYF	TGTGCCAGTAGTACTGGACTGTTCACAGATACGCAGTATTTT
TRBJ1-2	-	once	TRBV28	CASSLQRGYTF	TGTGCCAGCAGTTTGCAGCGGGGCTACACCTTC
TRBJ1-3	-	-	TRBV6-5	CASSRYTGNTIYF	TGTGCCAGCAGTCGCTATACTGGAAACACCATATATTTT
TRBJ1-5	-	once	TRBV7-8	CASSLSTGPWPQHF	TGTGCCAGCAGCTTATCGACCGGCCCGTGGCCCCAGCATTTT
TRBJ1-1	TRBD1	-	TRBV15	CATSSTQGANTEAFF	TGTGCCACCAGCAGTACACAGGGGGCGAACACTGAAGCTTTCTTT
TRBJ2-7	-	-	TRBV30	CAWIGPTYEQYF	TGTGCCTGGATAGGACCGACCTACGAGCAGTACTTC
TRBJ2-6	-	-	TRBV22-1	CPGRFIREQSRANVLTF	TGTCCTGGGAGATTCATACGCGAACAAAGTCGGGCCAACGTCCTGACTTTC
TRBJ1-1	-	-	TRBV18	CASSPMGVEAFF	TGTGCCAGCTCACCCATGGGTGTTGAAGCTTTCTTT
TRBJ2-3	-	few	TRBV5-4	CASSLDLGGTDTQYF	TGTGCCAGCAGCTTGGACTTAGGGGGTACAGATACGCAGTATTTT
TRBJ1-1	-	-	TRBV11-2	CASARGWMNTEAFF	TGTGCCAGCGCGAGGGGTTGGATGAACACTGAAGCTTTCTTT
TRBJ2-1	TRBD2	-	TRBV4-2	CASSQAGGEYNEQFF	TGTGCCAGCAGCCAAGCCGGGGGGGAGTACAATGAGCAGTTCTTC
TRBJ2-7	TRBD2	-	TRBV29-1	CSVRGQAGYEQYF	TGCAGCGTCCGAGGACAAGCGGGATACGAGCAGTACTTC
TRBJ1-3	-	-	TRBV15	CATSREDGNTIYF	TGTGCCACCAGCAGAGAGGACGGAAACACCATATATTTT
TRBJ2-4	-	-	TRBV5-1	CASGWVATPHIQYF	TGCGCCAGCGGGTGGGTAGCGACGCCTCACATTCAGTACTTC
TRBJ2-3	TRBD2	-	TRBV4-1	CASSQAGTSSTDTQYF	TGCGCCAGCAGCCAGGCCGGGACTAGCAGTACAGATACGCAGTATTTT
TRBJ2-3	TRBD1	-	TRBV4-2	CASSHGDRGGDTQYF	TGTGCCAGCAGCCATGGGGACAGGGGGGGAGATACGCAGTATTTT